This TCR beta chain was identified during a study of blood T cell repertoires in COVID-19. Background on the study: Samples taken during acute and convalescent COVID-19 were collected in the United States, Italy and Spain.

V trimming: 4 bases; J trimming: 6 bases; junction bases outside the gene matches: 8. Germline CDR1 is SQVTM and CDR2 is ANQGSEA. The CDR3 is made up of 13 amino acids. In the source study's methods: Researchers report that nucleated cell counts were estimated from reference gene primer amplification. TCRdb keeps only in-frame clones here, not all; method: immunoSEQ multiplex PCR. The V and J calls and clone size were taken over from that table, and D and trimming were inferred from the DNA. The table records tens of thousands of clones, approximately 87% of them present only once. This receptor was taken from a woman of 80 years or more with acute or convalescent COVID-19. The chain combines TRBV29-1 with TRBJ2-7, with 8 bases fitting TRBD1. The sample consisted of peripheral blood. For the CDR3, the DNA is TGCAGCGTTGCCGCGACAGGGGAAGGCGAGCAGTACTTC. It is translated as CSVAATGEGEQYF.